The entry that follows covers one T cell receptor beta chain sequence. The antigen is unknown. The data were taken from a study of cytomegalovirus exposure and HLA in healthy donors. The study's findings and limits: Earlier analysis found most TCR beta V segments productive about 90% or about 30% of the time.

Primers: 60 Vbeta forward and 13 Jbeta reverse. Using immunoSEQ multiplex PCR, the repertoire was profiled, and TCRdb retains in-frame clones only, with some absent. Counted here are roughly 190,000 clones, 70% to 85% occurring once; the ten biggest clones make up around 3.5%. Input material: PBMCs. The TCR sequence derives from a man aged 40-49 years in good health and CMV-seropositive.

CDR3 in amino acids: CASSLDRVNQPQHF. The CDR3 DNA reads TGTGCCAGCAGTTTAGACAGGGTTAATCAGCCCCAGCATTTT. The genes are TRBV28 and TRBJ1-5; 7 bases fit TRBD1. This CDR3 comprises 14 residues. The V segment lost 2 bases and the J segment 4 bases; nucleotides outside the gene matches: 2. The germline V gene encodes CDR1 MDHEN and CDR2 SYDVKM.